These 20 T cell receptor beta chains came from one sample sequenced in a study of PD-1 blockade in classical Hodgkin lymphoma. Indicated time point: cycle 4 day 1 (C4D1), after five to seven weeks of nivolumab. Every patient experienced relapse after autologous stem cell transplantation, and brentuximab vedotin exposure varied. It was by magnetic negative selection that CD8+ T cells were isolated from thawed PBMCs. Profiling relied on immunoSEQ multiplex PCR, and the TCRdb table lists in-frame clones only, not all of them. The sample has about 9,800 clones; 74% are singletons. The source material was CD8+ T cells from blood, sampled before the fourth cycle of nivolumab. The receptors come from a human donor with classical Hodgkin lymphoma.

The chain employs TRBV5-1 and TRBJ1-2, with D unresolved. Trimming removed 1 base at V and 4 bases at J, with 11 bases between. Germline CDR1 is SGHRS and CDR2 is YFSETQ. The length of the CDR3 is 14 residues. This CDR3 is CASSLMVEAYGYTF. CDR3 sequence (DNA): TGCGCCAGCAGCTTGATGGTGGAGGCCTATGGCTACACCTTC.

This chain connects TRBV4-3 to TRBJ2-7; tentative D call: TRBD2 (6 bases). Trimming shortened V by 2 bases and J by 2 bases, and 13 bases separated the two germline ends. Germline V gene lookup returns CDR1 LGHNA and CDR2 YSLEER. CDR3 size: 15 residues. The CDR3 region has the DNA TGCGCCAGCAGCCAAATCCGGGAGTCGGCCTACGAGCAGTACTTC. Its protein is CASSQIRESAYEQYF.

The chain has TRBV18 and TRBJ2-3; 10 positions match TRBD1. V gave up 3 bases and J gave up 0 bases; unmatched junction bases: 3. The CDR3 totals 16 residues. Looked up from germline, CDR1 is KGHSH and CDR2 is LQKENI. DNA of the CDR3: TGTGCCAGCTCACCCCGGGACAGGGGAAGCACAGATACGCAGTATTTT. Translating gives CASSPRDRGSTDTQYF. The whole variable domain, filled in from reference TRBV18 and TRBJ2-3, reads NAGVMQNPRHLVRRRGQEARLRCSPMKGHSHVYWYRQLPEEGLKFMVYLQKENIIDESGMPKERFSAEFPKEGPSILRIQQVVRGDSAAYFCASSPRDRGSTDTQYFGPGTRLTVL.

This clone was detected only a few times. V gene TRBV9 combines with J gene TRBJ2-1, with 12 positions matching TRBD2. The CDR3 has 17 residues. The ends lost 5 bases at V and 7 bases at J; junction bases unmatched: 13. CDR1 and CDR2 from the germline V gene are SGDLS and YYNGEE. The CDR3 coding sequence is TGTGCCAGCAGTTTTCCCCTAGCGGGAGGGCATGTAAATGAGCAGTTCTTC. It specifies CASSFPLAGGHVNEQFF.

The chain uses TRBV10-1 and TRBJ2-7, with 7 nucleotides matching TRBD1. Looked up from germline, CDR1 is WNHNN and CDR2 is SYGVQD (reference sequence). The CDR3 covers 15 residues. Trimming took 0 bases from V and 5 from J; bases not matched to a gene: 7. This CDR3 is CASSESPGTVDEQYF. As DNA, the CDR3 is TGCGCCAGCAGTGAGTCTCCCGGGACAGTCGACGAGCAGTACTTC.

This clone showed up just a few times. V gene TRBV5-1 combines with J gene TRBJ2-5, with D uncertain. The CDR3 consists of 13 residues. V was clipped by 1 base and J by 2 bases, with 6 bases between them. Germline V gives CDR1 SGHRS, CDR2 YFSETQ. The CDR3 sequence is CASSLLQQETQYF. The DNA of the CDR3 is TGCGCCAGCAGCTTGTTACAGCAAGAGACCCAGTACTTC.

As DNA, the CDR3 is TGTGCCAGCAGTTACGGTCAGGGGCCCAATGAGCAGTTCTTC. This codes for CASSYGQGPNEQFF. The chain combines TRBV6-5 with TRBJ2-1, with TRBD1 as a possible D gene (6 bases). Deletions cut 2 bases from V and 6 bases from J, with 11 bases between. This CDR3 comprises 14 residues. Looked up from germline, CDR1 is MNHEY and CDR2 is SVGAGI.

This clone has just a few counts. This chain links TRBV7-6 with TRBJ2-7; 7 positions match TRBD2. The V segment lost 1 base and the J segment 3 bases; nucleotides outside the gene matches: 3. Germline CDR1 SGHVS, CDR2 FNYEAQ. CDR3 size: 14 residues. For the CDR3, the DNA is TGTGCCAGCAGCTTAGAAGCGGGAATCTACGAGCAGTACTTC. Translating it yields CASSLEAGIYEQYF.

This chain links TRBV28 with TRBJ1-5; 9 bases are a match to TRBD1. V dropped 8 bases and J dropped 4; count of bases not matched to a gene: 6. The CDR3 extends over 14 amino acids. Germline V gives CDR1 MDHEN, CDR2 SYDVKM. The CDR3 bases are TGTGCCAGCTTGGACAGGGGAGGTAATCAGCCCCAGCATTTT. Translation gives CASLDRGGNQPQHF.

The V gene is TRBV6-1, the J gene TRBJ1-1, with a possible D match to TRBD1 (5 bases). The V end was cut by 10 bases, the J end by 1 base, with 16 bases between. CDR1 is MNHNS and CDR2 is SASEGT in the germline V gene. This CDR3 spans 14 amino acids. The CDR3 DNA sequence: TGTGCCACCATTGACCTGAGGGGGAACACTGAAGCTTTCTTT. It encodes CATIDLRGNTEAFF.

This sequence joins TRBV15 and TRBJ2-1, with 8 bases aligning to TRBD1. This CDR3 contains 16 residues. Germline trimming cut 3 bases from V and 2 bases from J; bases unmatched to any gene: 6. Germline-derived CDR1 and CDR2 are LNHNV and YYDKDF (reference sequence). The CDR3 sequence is CATSRKTGAAYNEQFF. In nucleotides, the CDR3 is TGTGCCACCAGCAGGAAGACAGGGGCGGCCTACAATGAGCAGTTCTTC.

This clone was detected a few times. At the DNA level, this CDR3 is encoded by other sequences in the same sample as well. The CDR3 loop is CASSYSGQGTYEQYF. For the CDR3, the DNA is TGTGCCAGCAGTTACTCCGGACAGGGAACCTACGAGCAGTACTTC. The V gene is TRBV6-5, the J gene TRBJ2-7; 8 bases match TRBD1. Germline V lookup: CDR1 MNHEY, CDR2 SVGAGI. CDR3 length equals 15 residues. Losses at the gene ends were 0 bases for V and 2 bases for J; bases not matched to a gene: 3.

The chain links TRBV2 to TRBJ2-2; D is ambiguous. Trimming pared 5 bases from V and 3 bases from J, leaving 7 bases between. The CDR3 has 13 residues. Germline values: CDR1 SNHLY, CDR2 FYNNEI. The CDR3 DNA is TGTGCCAGCAGTTCAAGACACACCGGGGAGCTGTTTTTT. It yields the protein CASSSRHTGELFF. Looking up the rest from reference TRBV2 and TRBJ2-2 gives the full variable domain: EPEVTQTPSHQVTQMGQEVILRCVPISNHLYFYWYRQILGQKVEFLVSFYNNEISEKSEIFDDQFSVERPDGSNFTLKIRSTKLEDSAMYFCASSSRHTGELFFGEGSRLTVL.

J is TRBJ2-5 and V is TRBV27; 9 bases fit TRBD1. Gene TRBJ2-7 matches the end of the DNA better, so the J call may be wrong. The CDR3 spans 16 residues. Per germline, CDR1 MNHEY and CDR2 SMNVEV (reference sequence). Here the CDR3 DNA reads TGTGCCAGCAGTTTAAGGGCCGGGACAGGGACCTACGAGCAGTACTTC. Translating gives CASSLRAGTGTYEQYF.

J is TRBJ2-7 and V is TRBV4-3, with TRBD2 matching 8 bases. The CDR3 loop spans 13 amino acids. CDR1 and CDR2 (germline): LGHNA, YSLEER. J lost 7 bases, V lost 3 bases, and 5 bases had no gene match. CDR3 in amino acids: CASSHSGGGEQYF. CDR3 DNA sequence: TGCGCCAGCAGCCACAGCGGGGGAGGGGAGCAGTACTTC.

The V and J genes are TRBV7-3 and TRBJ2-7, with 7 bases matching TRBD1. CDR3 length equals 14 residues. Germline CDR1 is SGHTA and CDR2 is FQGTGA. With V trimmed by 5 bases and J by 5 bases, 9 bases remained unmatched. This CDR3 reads CASSTTGANNEQYF. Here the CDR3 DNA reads TGTGCCAGCAGCACTACAGGGGCAAATAACGAGCAGTACTTC.

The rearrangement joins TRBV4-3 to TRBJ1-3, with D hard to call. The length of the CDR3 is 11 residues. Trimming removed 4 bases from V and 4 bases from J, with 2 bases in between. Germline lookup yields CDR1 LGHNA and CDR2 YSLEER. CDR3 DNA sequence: TGCGCCAGCAGCCGCGGAAACACCATATATTTT. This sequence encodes CASSRGNTIYF.

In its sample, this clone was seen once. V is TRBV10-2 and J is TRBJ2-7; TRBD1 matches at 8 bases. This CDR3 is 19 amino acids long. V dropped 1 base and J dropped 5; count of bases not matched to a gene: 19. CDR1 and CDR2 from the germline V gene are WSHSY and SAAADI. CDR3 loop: CASSELGSGRGHVGDEQYF. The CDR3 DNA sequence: TGCGCCAGCAGTGAGTTAGGATCGGGCAGGGGGCATGTAGGAGACGAGCAGTACTTC.

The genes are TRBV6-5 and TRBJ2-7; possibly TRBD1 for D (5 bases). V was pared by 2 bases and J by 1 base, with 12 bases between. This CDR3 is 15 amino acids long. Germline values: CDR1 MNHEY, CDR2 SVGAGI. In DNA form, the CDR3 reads TGTGCCAGCAGTTACCTTGGCACAGGATCCTACGAGCAGTACTTC. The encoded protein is CASSYLGTGSYEQYF.

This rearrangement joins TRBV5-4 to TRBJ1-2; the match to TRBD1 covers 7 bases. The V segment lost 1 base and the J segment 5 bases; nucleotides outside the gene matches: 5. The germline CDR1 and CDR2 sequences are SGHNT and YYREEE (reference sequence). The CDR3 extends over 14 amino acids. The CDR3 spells CASSLWPGGYGYTF. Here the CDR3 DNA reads TGTGCCAGCAGCTTGTGGCCAGGGGGATATGGCTACACCTTC.